These 25 T cell receptor beta chains originate from one sample sequenced in a study of T cells in Graves' hyperthyroidism and ophthalmopathy. What was amplified from RNA transcripts were TCR beta CDR3 regions. Primed by the HTBI set, a first-round RT-PCR was run on the TCR CDR3. TCRdb itself ran the multiplex PCR reads through MiXCR, one entry per CDR3 protein. The sample includes under 350,000 distinct CDR3 sequences, 18% of them seen just once. Sequencing was done on a sample of blood. The receptors stem from a woman aged 45 to 65 with Graves' hyperthyroidism.

Ten or more counts support this clonotype. V is TRBV7-9 and J is TRBJ2-5; TRBD1 or TRBD2 may be the D gene (6 bases each). Trimming shortened V by 4 bases and J by 5 bases, and 14 bases separated the two germline ends. The V gene's germline CDR1 is SEHNR and CDR2 FQNEAQ (reference sequence). This CDR3 has 14 amino acids. CDR3 sequence (DNA): TGTGCCAGCAGCTACAGGGACTTAATGGAGACCCAGTACTTC. This gives the protein CASSYRDLMETQYF.

This clonotype was seen more than once but under ten times. The rearrangement uses TRBV19 and TRBJ2-7; TRBD2 aligns across 12 bases. Germline loops: CDR1 LNHDA, CDR2 SQIVND (reference sequence). The trim removed 3 bases at V and 3 bases at J, leaving 3 bases unmatched. CDR3 length: 15 residues. This chain's CDR3 is CASSIPGLAGYEQYF. As DNA, the CDR3 is TGTGCCAGTAGTATTCCGGGACTAGCGGGCTACGAGCAGTACTTC.

This clonotype has at least ten counts. V is TRBV18 and J is TRBJ2-7; 9 bases align to TRBD1. Germline V gene sequence: CDR1 KGHSH, CDR2 LQKENI. Trimming cost V 6 bases and J 7 bases; bases outside gene matches: 10. The CDR3 runs to 14 residues. The CDR3 nucleotides read TGTGCCAGCTCGTCCCCGGGACAGGGTGGTGAGCAGTACGTC. This translates into CASSSPGQGGEQYV.

This clonotype was counted between two and nine times. CDR3 DNA: TGTGCCAGCAGTTTTCCGGGACTAGCGGAATCTGGGGCCAACGTCCTGACTTTC. As protein: CASSFPGLAESGANVLTF. J is TRBJ2-6 and V is TRBV28, with TRBD2 identical over 11 bases. The CDR3 sequence is 18 residues long. V lost 3 bases, J lost 1 base, and 5 bases stayed unmatched. The germline CDR1 and CDR2 sequences are MDHEN and SYDVKM.

This clonotype was counted ten times or more. The chain carries TRBV7-9 and TRBJ2-3; weak D call: TRBD2 (6 bases). V was pared by 8 bases and J by 3 bases, with 18 bases between. The CDR3 runs to 15 residues. The germline CDR1 and CDR2 sequences are SEHNR and FQNEAQ (reference sequence). For the CDR3, the DNA is TGTGCCAGCTGCCCCGGGGGTAGCGGAACAGATACGCAGTATTTT. This translates into CASCPGGSGTDTQYF.

CDR3 coding DNA: TGCGCCAGCAGCCAAGATAAAACGGGGTATGGCTACACCTTC. It codes for CASSQDKTGYGYTF. This chain connects TRBV4-1 to TRBJ1-2, with unresolved D. The CDR3 is 14 amino acids. Trimming took 0 bases from V and 5 from J, leaving 10 bases between them. CDR1 and CDR2 from the germline V gene are MGHRA and YSYEKL.

This clonotype has ten or more counts. The chain combines TRBV28 with TRBJ2-7; 9 positions match TRBD1. Per germline, CDR1 MDHEN and CDR2 SYDVKM. This CDR3 is 14 amino acids long. Trimming took 5 bases from V and 3 from J; bases not matched to a gene: 5. Here the CDR3 reads CASSQTGGFYEQYF. Here the CDR3 DNA reads TGTGCCAGCAGTCAGACAGGGGGATTCTACGAGCAGTACTTC.

The genes are TRBV7-8 and TRBJ2-3; D is ambiguous. From germline, CDR1 is SGHVS and CDR2 FQNEAQ. V was trimmed by 0 bases and J by 5 bases, leaving 6 bases between them. The CDR3 is made up of 13 amino acids. The DNA for the CDR3 is TGTGCCAGCAGCTTAGCAGACGGAGATACGCAGTATTTT. Translated, it gives CASSLADGDTQYF.

This clonotype was seen a handful of times. One end of the junction is discordant with germline, which a read error may explain. The chain carries TRBV7-7 and TRBJ2-2; no reliable D call. The CDR3 totals 14 residues. Germline V gene data show CDR1 as SSHAT and CDR2 as FNYEAQ (reference sequence). CDR3 in DNA: TGTGCTAGCAGCTTGGTCCCAAACACCGGGGAGCTGTTTTTT. Translation gives CASSLVPNTGELFF.

V and J are TRBV4-2 and TRBJ1-1; no firm D call. Trimming took 10 bases from V and 2 from J, leaving 11 bases between them. The CDR3 totals 12 residues. Germline assignment: CDR1 LGHNA and CDR2 YNFKEQ. The CDR3 protein is CATALGNTEAFF. The CDR3, as DNA: TGTGCCACCGCCCTGGGAAACACTGAAGCTTTCTTT.

This clonotype was detected only a few times. The rearrangement joins TRBV7-2 to TRBJ1-5; no reliable D call. The V end was cut by 4 bases, the J end by 3 bases, with 16 bases between. The CDR3 sequence is 16 residues long. Germline values: CDR1 SGHTA, CDR2 FQGNSA. This CDR3 is CASSYPGPGPNQPQHF. DNA for the CDR3: TGTGCCAGCAGCTACCCCGGACCCGGCCCCAATCAGCCCCAGCATTTT.

This clonotype was detected only a few times. The chain recombines TRBV25-1 with TRBJ1-1, with D perhaps TRBD1 (5 bases). V was trimmed by 1 base and J by 4 bases, leaving 10 bases between them. This CDR3 spans 14 amino acids. CDR1 MGHDK and CDR2 SYGVNS come from the germline V gene. CDR3 DNA: TGTGCCAGCAGTGAATTAGGGGAAGGCACTGAAGCTTTCTTT. Translation gives CASSELGEGTEAFF.

This clonotype came up many times. J is TRBJ2-7 and V is TRBV11-2; a possible D gene is TRBD1 (5 bases). V was clipped by 5 bases and J by 1 base, with 15 bases between them. The CDR3 has 15 residues. Germline-derived CDR1 and CDR2 are SGHAT and FQNNGV. CDR3 DNA: TGTGCCAGCAGCCCCCATGTAGGGGTTTCCTACGAGCAGTACGTC. Encoded protein: CASSPHVGVSYEQYV.

This clonotype was recorded many times. The chain joins TRBV27 to TRBJ1-2; a weak D match, TRBD1 (5 bases). Germline lookup yields CDR1 MNHEY and CDR2 SMNVEV (reference sequence). The germline V and J ends were trimmed by 6 bases and 3 bases, with 14 bases remaining between them. This CDR3 is built from 14 residues. As DNA, the CDR3 is TGTGCCAGCAGCGGGCCAGGGAACCACTATGGCTACACCTTC. It is translated as CASSGPGNHYGYTF.

The rearrangement uses TRBV19 and TRBJ1-1; a weak D match, TRBD1 (5 bases). The CDR3 has 14 amino acids. The ends were cut back, 3 bases at V and 0 bases at J, with 8 bases in the middle. Germline loops: CDR1 LNHDA, CDR2 SQIVND (reference sequence). The CDR3: CASSIAGLNTEAFF. The DNA for the CDR3 is TGTGCCAGTAGTATCGCGGGGCTGAACACTGAAGCTTTCTTT.

In its sample, this clonotype was seen a few times. The chain joins TRBV6-1 to TRBJ2-2; D possibly uses TRBD1 or TRBD2 (5 bases each). Germline CDR1 MNHNS, CDR2 SASEGT. Deletions cut 5 bases from V and 3 bases from J, with 13 bases between. This CDR3 is 15 amino acids long. The CDR3 nucleotides read TGTGCCAGCAGTTATGGGGACGGATACACCGGGGAGCTGTTTTTT. Encoded protein: CASSYGDGYTGELFF.

The CDR3 reads CASLQGTDGELFF. The CDR3 DNA reads TGTGCTAGTCTACAGGGGACGGACGGGGAGCTGTTTTTT. The chain employs TRBV12-5 and TRBJ2-2, with 7 bases matching TRBD1. CDR3 length: 13 residues. Germline V gene data show CDR1 as LGHNT and CDR2 as FRNRAP. V was clipped by 8 bases and J by 7 bases; unmatched bases: 7. The full variable domain, rest sourced from reference TRBV12-5 and TRBJ2-2, is DARVTQTPRHKVTEMGQEVTMRCQPILGHNTVFWYRQTMMQGLELLAYFRNRAPLDDSGMPKDRFSAEMPDATLATLKIQPSEPRDSAVYFCASLQGTDGELFFGEGSRLTVL.

This chain joins TRBV30 and TRBJ1-1; a possible D gene is TRBD1 (5 bases). The CDR3 is 13 residues long. Between the trimmed V and J ends, which lost 2 bases and 10 bases, there was a span of 17 bases. The germline CDR1 and CDR2 sequences are GTSNPN and SVGIG (reference sequence). The CDR3 sequence is CAWSLQGSPLAFF. The CDR3 DNA reads TGTGCCTGGAGTTTGCAGGGCTCCCCCTTAGCTTTCTTT.

The chain has TRBV5-1 and TRBJ2-3, with TRBD1 identical over 8 bases. Germline V gene data show CDR1 as SGHRS and CDR2 as YFSETQ. The J segment lost 0 bases and the V segment lost 2 bases, leaving 5 bases of the junction unmatched. This CDR3 comprises 16 residues. CDR3 nucleotide sequence: TGCGCCAGCAGCTTCGGGACAGGCCATAGCACAGATACGCAGTATTTT. Encoded protein: CASSFGTGHSTDTQYF.

In its sample, this clonotype was seen a few times. The chain recombines TRBV12-3 or TRBV12-4 with TRBJ1-1, with 8 bases identical to TRBD1. CDR3 size: 15 residues. The V gene end was trimmed by 4 bases and the J gene end by 0 bases; junction bases not matched to a gene: 4. The CDR3 bases are TGTGCCAGCAGTTCTCAGGGGGCAGTGAACACTGAAGCTTTCTTT. It translates to CASSSQGAVNTEAFF.

The chain combines TRBV5-1 with TRBJ2-6; D unresolved. Germline CDR1 SGHRS, CDR2 YFSETQ. The CDR3 length is 14 residues. Trimming removed 0 bases at V and 4 bases at J, with 5 bases between. CDR3 coding DNA: TGCGCCAGCAGCTTGGAACAGGGGGCCAACGTCCTGACTTTC. Translated: CASSLEQGANVLTF.

This clonotype was found a few times. Germline and junction disagree at one end, which may indicate a read error. The chain carries TRBV24-1 and TRBJ2-2, with D tentatively TRBD1 or TRBD2 (6 bases each). This CDR3 contains 14 residues. CDR1 is KGHDR, CDR2 SFDVKD, per germline. CDR3: CAPSRGLCTGELFF. CDR3 sequence (DNA): TGTGCCCCCAGCCGGGGGCTGTGTACCGGGGAGCTGTTTTTT.

There are many counts of this clonotype. The chain has TRBV28 and TRBJ1-5; D is possibly TRBD1 (5 bases). The CDR3 has 14 amino acids. Trimming took off 4 bases at V and 7 bases at J, with 14 bases between the two ends. Germline CDR1 is MDHEN and CDR2 is SYDVKM. CDR3 bases: TGTGCCAGCAGTTCGCACGGGACTGCCCAGCCCCAGCATTTT. Its translation: CASSSHGTAQPQHF.

Notes on this clonotype: A read error may produce the germline difference seen at one junction end. The V call is TRBV2, the J call TRBJ1-4; the match to TRBD1 covers 9 bases. CDR3 size: 15 residues. CDR1 SNHLY and CDR2 FYNNEI come from the germline V gene. The CDR3 DNA reads as TGTGCCAGCAATGAACAGGGGGCTACTAATGAAAAACTGTTTTTT. It translates to CASNEQGATNEKLFF.

This clonotype was counted a few times. V usage is TRBV5-1 and J usage is TRBJ2-7, with 13 bases lining up with TRBD2. The germline V gene has CDR1 SGHRS and CDR2 YFSETQ. Trimming cost V 4 bases and J 4 bases; bases outside gene matches: 5. The CDR3 has 15 amino acids. The CDR3 region is CASSLTSGRGYEQYF. The CDR3 DNA follows: TGCGCCAGCAGCCTAACTAGCGGGAGGGGATACGAGCAGTACTTC.